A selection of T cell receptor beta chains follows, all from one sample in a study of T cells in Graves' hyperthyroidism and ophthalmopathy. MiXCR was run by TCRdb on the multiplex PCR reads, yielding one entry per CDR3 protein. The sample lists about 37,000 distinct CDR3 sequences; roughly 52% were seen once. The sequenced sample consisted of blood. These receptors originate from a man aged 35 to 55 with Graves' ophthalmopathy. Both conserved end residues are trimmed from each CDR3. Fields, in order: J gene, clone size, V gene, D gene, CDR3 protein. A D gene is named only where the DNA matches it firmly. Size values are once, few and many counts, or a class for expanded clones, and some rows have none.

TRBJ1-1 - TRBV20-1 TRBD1 STGEGTEAF
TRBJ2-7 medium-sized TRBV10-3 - AIRPGAGSYEQY
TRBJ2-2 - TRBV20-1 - SAREPAGARELF
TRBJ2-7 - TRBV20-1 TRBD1 SASDRGIRQY
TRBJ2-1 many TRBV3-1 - ASSQPVGPQF
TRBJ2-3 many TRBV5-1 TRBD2 ASSLGASGGLTDTQY
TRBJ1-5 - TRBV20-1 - SARTAGVNEH
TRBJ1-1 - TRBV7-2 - ASSLGGGGYEAF
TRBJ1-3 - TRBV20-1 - SAAGGAVGAKNTIY
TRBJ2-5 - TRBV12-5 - ASGLGRQETQY
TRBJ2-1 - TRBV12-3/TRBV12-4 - ASSFDNYNEQF
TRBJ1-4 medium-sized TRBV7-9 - ASSPLPQRDEKLF
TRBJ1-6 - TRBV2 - ASARGTGNSPLH
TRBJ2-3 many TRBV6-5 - ASSQVNSGAIRDTQY
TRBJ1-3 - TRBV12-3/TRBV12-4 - ASSLGGNTIY
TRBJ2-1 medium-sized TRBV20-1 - SARSQRTEQF
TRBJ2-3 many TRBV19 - ASSIKANTDTQY
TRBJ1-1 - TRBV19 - ASSPRQRSGNTEAF
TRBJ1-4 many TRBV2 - ASSQHRVTTNEKLF
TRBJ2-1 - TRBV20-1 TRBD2 SAHGTSGRDTQF
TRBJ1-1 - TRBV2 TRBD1 ASSPDRDTEAF
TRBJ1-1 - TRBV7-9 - ASSSPRGASGGSYAEAF
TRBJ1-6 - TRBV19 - ASSKGNSPLH
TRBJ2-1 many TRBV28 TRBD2 ASSSSGSGNNEQF
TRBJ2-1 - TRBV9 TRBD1 ASSVGNRGSSYNEQF
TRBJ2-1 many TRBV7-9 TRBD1 ASSLDTGGTF
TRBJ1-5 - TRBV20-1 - SAISQAQH
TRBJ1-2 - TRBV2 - AGNREGDYGYT
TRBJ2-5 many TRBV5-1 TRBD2 ASSLLAVQETQY
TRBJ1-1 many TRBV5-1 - ASAKGTTGEAF
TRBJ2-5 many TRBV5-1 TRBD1 ASGLGQGNGQETQY
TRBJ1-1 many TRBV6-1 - ASRDLNTEAF
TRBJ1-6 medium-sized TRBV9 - ASSVRQDHNSPLH
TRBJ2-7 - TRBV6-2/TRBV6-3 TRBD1 ASSYNSGQGDEQY
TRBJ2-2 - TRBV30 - AWRAGVPNTGGLF
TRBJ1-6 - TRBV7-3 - ASSLKRGNSPLH
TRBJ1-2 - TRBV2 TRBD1 ASIWDRGGYT
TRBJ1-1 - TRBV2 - ASSERRGTEAF
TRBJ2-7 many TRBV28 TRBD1 ASRYGQGEQY